The next 28 T cell receptor beta chains were all read from a single sample in a study of OX40 agonist ivuxolimab in advanced cancers. TCRdb keeps only in-frame clones here, not all; method: immunoSEQ multiplex PCR. Among roughly 62,000 clones listed, around 93% were seen once. Sequencing was performed on CD4+ or CD8+ T cells sorted from blood, taken in a trial of the OX40 agonist ivuxolimab. These receptors all stem from an adult with an advanced solid tumor such as melanoma, head and neck, liver or kidney cancer.

The chain couples TRBV9 to TRBJ2-2, with 8 nucleotides matching TRBD2. The V and J ends lost 4 bases and 0 bases, in that order; junction bases with no gene match: 8. In germline, CDR1 is SGDLS, CDR2 YYNGEE. The CDR3 contains 17 residues. The CDR3 is CASSNVPGLANTGELFF. The CDR3 DNA reads TGTGCCAGCAGCAACGTACCGGGACTAGCGAACACCGGGGAGCTGTTTTTT.

The chain's CDR3 is CASSWGGVDEQFF. The CDR3 coding sequence is TGCGCCAGCTCTTGGGGGGGGGTCGATGAGCAGTTCTTC. The chain is built from TRBV10-2 and TRBJ2-1; 7 bases fit TRBD2. This CDR3 spans 13 amino acids. J gave up 8 bases and V 8 bases, and 9 bases lay outside the gene matches. Germline V gives CDR1 WSHSY, CDR2 SAAADI.

The chain links TRBV4-1 to TRBJ1-1, with D possibly being TRBD1 (6 bases). Between the trimmed V and J ends, which lost 0 bases and 4 bases, there was a span of 12 bases. CDR3 length: 15 residues. Germline values: CDR1 MGHRA, CDR2 YSYEKL. This CDR3 is CASSQDSEGGTEAFF. CDR3 coding DNA: TGCGCCAGCAGCCAAGATTCCGAGGGGGGCACTGAAGCTTTCTTT.

This clone was found a few times. The chain has TRBV10-3 and TRBJ2-4; D is ambiguous. V lost 2 bases, J lost 0 bases, and 8 bases lay in between. Germline V CDR1 and CDR2: ENHRY, SYGVKD. CDR3 length: 15 residues. The CDR3 spells CAISEDTTAKNIQYF. The CDR3 nucleotides are TGTGCCATCAGTGAGGATACAACAGCCAAAAACATTCAGTACTTC.

The CDR3 DNA is TGTGCCAGTGCGGGACAGGGGATTATCGACTATGGCTACACCTTC. Amino acid sequence: CASAGQGIIDYGYTF. The V call is TRBV19, the J call TRBJ1-2; TRBD1 matches at 10 bases. V trimming: 8 bases; J trimming: 3 bases; junction bases outside the gene matches: 9. Germline V gene lookup returns CDR1 LNHDA and CDR2 SQIVND (reference sequence). CDR3 length: 15 residues.

The chain couples TRBV7-9 to TRBJ1-4, with 7 bases that match TRBD1. The J segment lost 8 bases and the V segment lost 5 bases, leaving 5 bases of the junction unmatched. The germline CDR1 and CDR2 sequences are SEHNR and FQNEAQ (reference sequence). The CDR3 runs to 13 residues. CDR3 in DNA: TGTGCCAGCAGCCCCGGGACAGAAGAAAAACTGTTTTTT. It specifies CASSPGTEEKLFF.

The chain couples TRBV27 to TRBJ2-6, with TRBD1 identical over 8 bases. Losses at the gene ends were 2 bases for V and 3 bases for J; bases not matched to a gene: 9. In germline, CDR1 is MNHEY, CDR2 SMNVEV (reference sequence). The CDR3 covers 18 residues. DNA for the CDR3: TGTGCCAGCAGTTTAAGTCTGACAGGGGCAGGTGGGGCCAACGTCCTGACTTTC. It specifies CASSLSLTGAGGANVLTF. Full variable domain (remainder filled in from reference TRBV27 and TRBJ2-6): EAQVTQNPRYLITVTGKKLTVTCSQNMNHEYMSWYRQDPGLGLRQIYYSMNVEVTDKGDVPEGYKVSRKEKRNFPLILESPSPNQTSLYFCASSLSLTGAGGANVLTFGAGSRLTVL.

The genes are TRBV18 and TRBJ1-1; D gene uncertain. The V and J ends lost 0 bases and 0 bases respectively, with 14 bases between them. CDR1 KGHSH and CDR2 LQKENI come from the germline V gene. There are 17 residues in the CDR3. CDR3 nucleotides: TGTGCCAGCTCACCACCGTTAGGGCGCAAGTTGAACACTGAAGCTTTCTTT. It yields the protein CASSPPLGRKLNTEAFF.

The genes are TRBV28 and TRBJ2-7, with 10 nucleotides matching TRBD1. Germline V gives CDR1 MDHEN, CDR2 SYDVKM. With 4 bases clipped from V and 4 bases from J, the junction kept 4 bases outside the gene matches. The CDR3 sequence is 14 residues long. CDR3 sequence (DNA): TGTGCCAGCAGTTCCGGGACAGGGGTTTACGAGCAGTACTTC. Protein product: CASSSGTGVYEQYF.

The chain is built from TRBV10-1 and TRBJ2-7; TRBD2 matches at 8 bases. The CDR3 is 14 amino acids. Germline CDR1 WNHNN, CDR2 SYGVQD (reference sequence). Trimming cost V 3 bases and J 4 bases; bases outside gene matches: 5. This chain's CDR3 is CASSDGAGVYEQYF. DNA for the CDR3: TGCGCCAGCAGTGACGGAGCGGGAGTTTACGAGCAGTACTTC.

This sequence joins TRBV6-5 and TRBJ2-7; D is unresolved. The CDR3 sequence is 14 residues long. The germline V gene encodes CDR1 MNHEY and CDR2 SVGAGI. V was cut by 7 bases and J by 0 bases, with 13 bases left in between. Here the CDR3 DNA reads TGTGCCAGCAAAAACTTAGGTAGCTCCTACGAGCAGTACTTC. This gives the protein CASKNLGSSYEQYF.

This chain connects TRBV6-6 to TRBJ2-1, with 8 bases identical to TRBD1. V shed 5 bases, J shed 4 bases, and the junction held 7 bases outside the gene matches. Germline-derived CDR1 and CDR2 are MNHNY and SVGAGI (reference sequence). This CDR3 is built from 15 residues. The CDR3 is CASSNAGGSYNEQFF. CDR3 DNA: TGTGCCAGCAGTAACGCAGGGGGCAGTTACAATGAGCAGTTCTTC.

This rearrangement joins TRBV7-3 to TRBJ2-5; TRBD2 matches at 13 bases. Germline V lookup: CDR1 SGHTA, CDR2 FQGTGA. The CDR3 contains 16 residues. Losses at the gene ends were 2 bases for V and 4 bases for J; bases not matched to a gene: 4. In DNA, the CDR3 is TGTGCCAGCAGCTTAGGACTAGCGGGAGTCCGAGAGACCCAGTACTTC. Translating it yields CASSLGLAGVRETQYF.

CDR3 protein: CASSPKGLASRPTDTQYF. The DNA of the CDR3 is TGCGCCAGCAGCCCCAAGGGGCTAGCGTCCCGACCCACAGATACGCAGTATTTT. The rearrangement links TRBV4-1 to TRBJ2-3, with D perhaps TRBD2 (6 bases). CDR3 length: 18 amino acids. The ends were cut back, 4 bases at V and 2 bases at J, with 22 bases in the middle. Germline V CDR1 and CDR2: MGHRA, YSYEKL.

The rearrangement links TRBV15 to TRBJ2-7; 9 bases fit TRBD1. J lost 4 bases, V lost 2 bases, and 15 bases had no gene match. Germline loops: CDR1 LNHNV, CDR2 YYDKDF (reference sequence). The CDR3 is 18 amino acids. CDR3 sequence (DNA): TGTGCCACCAGCAGAATCCCCGCGACAGGGGGTTGGCAGTACGAGCAGTACTTC. Translating it yields CATSRIPATGGWQYEQYF.

The sample holds a few counts of this clone. V is TRBV10-3 and J is TRBJ2-7; the D gene is possibly TRBD2 (5 bases). The CDR3 loop spans 11 amino acids. Germline CDR1 and CDR2: ENHRY and SYGVKD. V lost 8 bases and J lost 3, with 8 bases in between. CDR3 coding DNA: TGTGCCATCGGTGCGGGCTACGAGCAGTACTTC. Translation: CAIGAGYEQYF.

The chain employs TRBV5-4 and TRBJ2-4, with 13 bases that match TRBD2. V shed 4 bases, J shed 8 bases, and the junction held 9 bases outside the gene matches. The CDR3 is made up of 16 amino acids. Germline CDR1 is SGHNT and CDR2 is YYREEE (reference sequence). CDR3 sequence: CASSRTSGSGPDIQYF. The CDR3 DNA reads as TGTGCCAGCAGCAGGACTAGCGGGAGTGGCCCAGACATTCAGTACTTC.

The rearrangement uses TRBV19 and TRBJ2-4; 11 positions agree with TRBD1. J was trimmed by 0 bases and V by 1 base; bases with no gene match: 2. Germline V CDR1 and CDR2: LNHDA, SQIVND (reference sequence). This CDR3 is built from 17 residues. The DNA of the CDR3 is TGTGCCAGTAGTATAGGGACAGGGGGCGCAGCCAAAAACATTCAGTACTTC. Translation gives CASSIGTGGAAKNIQYF. Complete variable domain (other parts from reference TRBV19 and TRBJ2-4): DGGITQSPKYLFRKEGQNVTLSCEQNLNHDAMYWYRQDPGQGLRLIYYSQIVNDFQKGDIAEGYSVSREKKESFPLTVTSAQKNPTAFYLCASSIGTGGAAKNIQYFGAGTRLSVL.

The chain links TRBV28 to TRBJ2-1; TRBD2 matches at 7 bases. The trim removed 5 bases at V and 10 bases at J, leaving 5 bases unmatched. The CDR3 is made up of 12 amino acids. The germline gives CDR1 MDHEN, CDR2 SYDVKM. The CDR3 nucleotides read TGTGCCAGCAGTAGAGGACTAGTGGAGCAGTTCTTC. Its protein is CASSRGLVEQFF.

The rearrangement links TRBV18 to TRBJ1-2; 7 bases map to TRBD1. CDR1 and CDR2 from the germline V gene are KGHSH and LQKENI. The V segment lost 3 bases and the J segment 3 bases; nucleotides outside the gene matches: 7. There are 15 residues in the CDR3. The DNA of the CDR3 is TGTGCCAGCTCACCTATTGGGACAGCGGACTATGGCTACACCTTC. Translation: CASSPIGTADYGYTF.

This sequence joins TRBV11-2 and TRBJ2-5; possible D gene TRBD1, 6 bases. This CDR3 is 17 amino acids long. V was pared by 5 bases and J by 5 bases, with 24 bases between. The germline V gene encodes CDR1 SGHAT and CDR2 FQNNGV. The chain's CDR3 is CASSPRPGVADWETQYF. The CDR3 nucleotides are TGTGCCAGCAGCCCAAGGCCAGGGGTGGCGGATTGGGAGACCCAGTACTTC. Based on the CDR3 plus reference TRBV11-2 and TRBJ2-5, the full variable domain is EAGVAQSPRYKIIEKRQSVAFWCNPISGHATLYWYQQILGQGPKLLIQFQNNGVVDDSQLPKDRFSAERLKGVDSTLKIQPAKLEDSAVYLCASSPRPGVADWETQYFGPGTRLLVL.

This clone was seen just once. This chain connects TRBV6-1 to TRBJ2-7, with a weak D call TRBD1 (5 bases). The length of the CDR3 is 15 residues. Germline CDR1 MNHNS, CDR2 SASEGT. The V end was cut by 7 bases, the J end by 3 bases, with 19 bases between. In nucleotides, the CDR3 is TGTGCCAGCATCAACGGCAGGGTATCCTTCTACGAGCAGTACTTC. It is translated as CASINGRVSFYEQYF.

This clone was picked up one time. The rearrangement uses TRBV28 and TRBJ2-3; D unclear. The CDR3 covers 13 residues. Trimming took 2 bases from V and 2 from J, leaving 5 bases between them. Per germline, CDR1 MDHEN and CDR2 SYDVKM. DNA of the CDR3: TGTGCCAGCAGTTTAGACCCCACAGATACGCAGTATTTT. Translated: CASSLDPTDTQYF.

The rearrangement links TRBV28 to TRBJ2-3; a weak D match, TRBD1 (6 bases). Germline CDR1 reads MDHEN; CDR2 reads SYDVKM. V dropped 3 bases and J dropped 3 bases, with 13 bases sitting between them. The CDR3 contains 15 residues. The CDR3 loop is CASSFLQGSTDTQYF. CDR3 DNA sequence: TGTGCCAGCAGTTTCCTACAGGGTAGTACAGATACGCAGTATTTT.

This chain connects TRBV7-8 to TRBJ2-3, with D hard to call. V lost 4 bases and J lost 0, with 14 bases in between. Germline V CDR1 and CDR2: SGHVS, FQNEAQ. CDR3 length: 16 amino acids. The CDR3 loop is CASSYLKEYSTDTQYF. The CDR3 DNA sequence: TGTGCCAGCAGCTACCTTAAGGAATACAGCACAGATACGCAGTATTTT.

V and J are TRBV4-1 and TRBJ2-1, with TRBD2 identical over 7 bases. This CDR3 spans 16 amino acids. CDR1 MGHRA and CDR2 YSYEKL come from the germline V gene. J gave up 3 bases and V 4 bases, and 9 bases lay outside the gene matches. In DNA, the CDR3 is TGCGCCAGCAGCCCGTTTATGGGAGGGGACTACAATGAGCAGTTCTTC. This sequence encodes CASSPFMGGDYNEQFF.

This clone was picked up one time. The chain uses TRBV7-4 and TRBJ2-7; TRBD1 matches at 9 bases. The V and J ends lost 0 bases and 2 bases, in that order; junction bases with no gene match: 11. Germline lookup yields CDR1 SGHVT and CDR2 SQSDAQ. The CDR3 sequence is 18 residues long. The CDR3 here is CASSLAQLPGQGPYEQYF. The CDR3 DNA sequence: TGTGCCAGCAGCTTAGCCCAACTTCCGGGACAGGGTCCCTACGAGCAGTACTTC.

The V and J genes are TRBV19 and TRBJ2-7; 8 nucleotides line up with TRBD1. Germline values: CDR1 LNHDA, CDR2 SQIVND (reference sequence). The CDR3 has 13 amino acids. Trimming took 4 bases from V and 5 from J; bases not matched to a gene: 4. The CDR3 is CASSTGQGDEQYF. Written as DNA, the CDR3 is TGTGCCAGTAGTACCGGACAGGGCGACGAGCAGTACTTC. Drawing the rest from reference TRBV19 and TRBJ2-7, the complete variable domain is DGGITQSPKYLFRKEGQNVTLSCEQNLNHDAMYWYRQDPGQGLRLIYYSQIVNDFQKGDIAEGYSVSREKKESFPLTVTSAQKNPTAFYLCASSTGQGDEQYFGPGTRLTVT.